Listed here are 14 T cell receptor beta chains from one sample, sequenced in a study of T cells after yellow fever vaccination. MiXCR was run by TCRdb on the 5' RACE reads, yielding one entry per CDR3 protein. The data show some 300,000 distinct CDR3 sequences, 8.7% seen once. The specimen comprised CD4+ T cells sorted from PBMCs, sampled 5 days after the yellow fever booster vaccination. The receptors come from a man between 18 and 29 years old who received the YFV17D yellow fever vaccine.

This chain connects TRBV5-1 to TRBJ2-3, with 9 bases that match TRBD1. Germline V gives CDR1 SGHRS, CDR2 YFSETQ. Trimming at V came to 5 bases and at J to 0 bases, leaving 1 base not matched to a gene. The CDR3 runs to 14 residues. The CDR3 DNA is TGCGCCAGCAGGGGACAGGGAAGCACAGATACGCAGTATTTT. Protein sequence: CASRGQGSTDTQYF.

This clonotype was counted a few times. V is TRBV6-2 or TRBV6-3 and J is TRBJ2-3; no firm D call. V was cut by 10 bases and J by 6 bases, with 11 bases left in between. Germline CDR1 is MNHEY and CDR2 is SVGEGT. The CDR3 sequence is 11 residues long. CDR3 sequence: CATTQADTQYF. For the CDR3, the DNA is TGTGCCACCACGCAGGCGGATACGCAGTATTTT.

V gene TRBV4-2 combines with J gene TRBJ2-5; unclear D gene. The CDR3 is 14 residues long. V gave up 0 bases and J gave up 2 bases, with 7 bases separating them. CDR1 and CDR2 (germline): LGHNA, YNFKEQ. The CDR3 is CASSQDMAQETQYF. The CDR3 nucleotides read TGTGCCAGCAGCCAAGATATGGCACAAGAGACCCAGTACTTC.

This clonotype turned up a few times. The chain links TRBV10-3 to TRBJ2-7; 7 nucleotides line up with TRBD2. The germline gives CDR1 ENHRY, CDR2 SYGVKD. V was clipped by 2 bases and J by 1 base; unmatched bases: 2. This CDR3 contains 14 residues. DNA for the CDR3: TGTGCCATCAGTGAGACGGGACTATCCTACGAGCAGTACTTC. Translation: CAISETGLSYEQYF.

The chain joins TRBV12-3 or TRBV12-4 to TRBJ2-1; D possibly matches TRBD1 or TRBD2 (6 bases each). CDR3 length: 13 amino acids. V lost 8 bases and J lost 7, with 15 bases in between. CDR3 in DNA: TGTGCCAGCCGTAGGGGGGAGTGGAATGAGCAGTTCTTC. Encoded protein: CASRRGEWNEQFF.

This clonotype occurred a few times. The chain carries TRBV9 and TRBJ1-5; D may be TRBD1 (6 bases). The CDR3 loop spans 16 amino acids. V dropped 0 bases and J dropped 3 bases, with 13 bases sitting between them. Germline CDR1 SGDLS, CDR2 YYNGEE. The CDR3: CASSVGGGGNNQPQHF. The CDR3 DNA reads TGTGCCAGCAGCGTAGGAGGGGGGGGGAACAATCAGCCCCAGCATTTT.

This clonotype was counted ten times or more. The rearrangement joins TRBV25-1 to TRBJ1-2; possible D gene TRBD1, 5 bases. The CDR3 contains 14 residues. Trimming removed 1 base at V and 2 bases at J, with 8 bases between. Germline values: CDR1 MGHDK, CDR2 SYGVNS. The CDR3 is CASSELEGNYGYTF. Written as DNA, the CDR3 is TGTGCCAGCAGTGAATTGGAGGGGAACTATGGCTACACCTTC.

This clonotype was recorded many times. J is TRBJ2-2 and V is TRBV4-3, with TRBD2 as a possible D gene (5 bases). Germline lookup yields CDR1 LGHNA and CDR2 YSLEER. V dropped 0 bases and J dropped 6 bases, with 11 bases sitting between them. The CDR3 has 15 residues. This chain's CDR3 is CASSQENGVAGELFF. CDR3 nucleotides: TGCGCCAGCAGCCAAGAGAACGGGGTAGCCGGGGAGCTGTTTTTT.

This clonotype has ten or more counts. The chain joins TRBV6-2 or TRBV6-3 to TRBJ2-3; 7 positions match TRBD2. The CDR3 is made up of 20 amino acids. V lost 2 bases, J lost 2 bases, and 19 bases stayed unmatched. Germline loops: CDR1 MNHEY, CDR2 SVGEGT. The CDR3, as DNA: TGTGCCAGCAGTTACAACGGAGGACTAGGAAGAAATGGCCACACAGATACGCAGTATTTT. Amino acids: CASSYNGGLGRNGHTDTQYF.

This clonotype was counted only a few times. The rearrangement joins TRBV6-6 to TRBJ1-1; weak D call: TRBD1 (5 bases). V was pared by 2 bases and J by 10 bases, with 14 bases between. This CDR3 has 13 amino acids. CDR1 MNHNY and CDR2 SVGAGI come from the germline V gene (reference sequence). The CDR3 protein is CASSYPTGRGAFF. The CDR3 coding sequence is TGTGCCAGCAGTTACCCGACCGGGAGGGGAGCTTTCTTT.

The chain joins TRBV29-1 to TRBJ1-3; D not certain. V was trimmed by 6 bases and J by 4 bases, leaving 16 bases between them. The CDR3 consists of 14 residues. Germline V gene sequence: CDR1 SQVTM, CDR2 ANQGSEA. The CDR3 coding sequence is TGCAGCGTAGGTGCCGACGGGATGGGAAACACCATATATTTT. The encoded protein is CSVGADGMGNTIYF.

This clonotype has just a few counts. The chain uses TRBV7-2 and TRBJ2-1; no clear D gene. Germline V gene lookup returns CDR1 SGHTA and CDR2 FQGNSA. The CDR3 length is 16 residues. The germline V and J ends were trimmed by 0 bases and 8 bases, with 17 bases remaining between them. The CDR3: CASSLAVGALIYEQFF. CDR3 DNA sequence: TGTGCCAGCAGCTTAGCGGTCGGTGCCCTCATCTATGAGCAGTTCTTC.

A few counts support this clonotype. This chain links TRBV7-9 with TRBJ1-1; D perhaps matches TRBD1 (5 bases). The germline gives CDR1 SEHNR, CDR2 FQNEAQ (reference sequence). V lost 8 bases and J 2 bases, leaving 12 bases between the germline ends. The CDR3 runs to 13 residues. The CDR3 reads CASPGAANTEAFF. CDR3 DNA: TGTGCCAGCCCCGGGGCAGCCAACACTGAAGCTTTCTTT.

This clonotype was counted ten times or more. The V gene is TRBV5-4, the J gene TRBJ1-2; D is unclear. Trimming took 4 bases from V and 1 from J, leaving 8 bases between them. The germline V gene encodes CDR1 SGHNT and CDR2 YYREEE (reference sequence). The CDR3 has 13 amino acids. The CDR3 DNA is TGTGCCAGCAGCCTCGTGGATAACTATGGCTACACCTTC. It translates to CASSLVDNYGYTF. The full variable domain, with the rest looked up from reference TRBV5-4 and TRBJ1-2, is ETGVTQSPTHLIKTRGQQVTLRCSSQSGHNTVSWYQQALGQGPQFIFQYYREEENGRGNFPPRFSGLQFPNYSSELNVNALELDDSALYLCASSLVDNYGYTFGSGTRLTVV.